The rows below give T cell receptor beta chains drawn from one sample of a study of shared clonotypes between healthy human individuals. TCRdb keeps only in-frame clones here, not all; method: immunoSEQ multiplex PCR. The sample yields approximately 2,000,000 clones, 85% to 95% seen once. The material sequenced was naive CD4+ T cells from PBMCs. The receptors shown here come from a man aged 18 to 35 in good health. Some clones in this sample may be carry-over from other donors' samples. Each CDR3 is given with its conserved first and last residue. A D gene is named only where the DNA matches it firmly.

d_call j_call cdr3_length v_call cdr3_aa cdr3_nt
NA TRBJ2-1 13 TRBV6-5 CASTDPGTRRQFF TGTGCCAGCACCGATCCGGGCACACGTCGACAGTTCTTC
TRBD1 TRBJ2-7 15 TRBV14 CASSPLDRATYEQYF TGTGCCAGCAGCCCACTTGACAGGGCTACCTACGAGCAGTACTTC
NA TRBJ2-1 13 TRBV19 CASSSLTRNEQFF TGTGCCAGTAGTAGCCTGACTCGTAATGAGCAGTTCTTC
NA TRBJ2-1 13 TRBV11-3 CASSLEQYNEQFF TGTGCCAGCAGCTTAGAACAGTACAATGAGCAGTTCTTC
TRBD2 TRBJ2-3 13 TRBV29-1 CSVDGGDTDTQYF TGCAGCGTTGATGGGGGGGACACAGATACGCAGTATTTT
TRBD1 TRBJ1-3 16 TRBV4-2 CASSRRQGQSGNTIYF TGTGCCAGCAGCCGACGACAGGGGCAATCTGGAAACACCATATATTTT
NA TRBJ2-5 16 TRBV5-4 CASSLTSRSYQETQYF TGTGCCAGCAGCTTGACGAGCAGATCGTACCAAGAGACCCAGTACTTC
TRBD2 TRBJ2-7 14 TRBV5-5 CASSLSSGSYEQYF TGTGCCAGCAGCTTGAGTAGCGGGAGTTACGAGCAGTACTTC
NA TRBJ1-2 14 TRBV6-1 CASILRWGSYGYTF TGTGCCAGCATCTTACGTTGGGGGAGCTATGGCTACACCTTC
TRBD1 TRBJ1-5 17 TRBV28 CASSQTRGQVLNQPQHF TGTGCCAGCAGCCAGACCCGGGGACAGGTTCTCAATCAGCCCCAGCATTTT
NA TRBJ2-2 16 TRBV6-1 CASSDASRTRPGELFF TGTGCCAGCAGTGACGCTTCTAGAACAAGGCCCGGGGAGCTGTTTTTT